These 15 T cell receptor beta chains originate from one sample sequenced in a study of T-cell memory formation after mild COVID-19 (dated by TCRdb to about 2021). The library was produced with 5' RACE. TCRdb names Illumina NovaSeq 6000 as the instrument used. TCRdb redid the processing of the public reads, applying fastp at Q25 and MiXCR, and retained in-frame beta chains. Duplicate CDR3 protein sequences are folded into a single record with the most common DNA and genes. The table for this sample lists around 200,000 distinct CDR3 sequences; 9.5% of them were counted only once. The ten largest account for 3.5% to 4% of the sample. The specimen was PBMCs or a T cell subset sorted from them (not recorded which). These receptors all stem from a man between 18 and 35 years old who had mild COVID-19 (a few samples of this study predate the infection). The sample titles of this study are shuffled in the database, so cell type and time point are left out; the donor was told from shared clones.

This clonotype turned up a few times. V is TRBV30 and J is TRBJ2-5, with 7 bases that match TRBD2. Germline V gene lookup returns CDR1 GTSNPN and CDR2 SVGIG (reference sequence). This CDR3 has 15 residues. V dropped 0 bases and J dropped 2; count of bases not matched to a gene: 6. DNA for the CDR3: TGTGCCTGGAGTGTTCCGTTCGGGGGGCAAGAGACCCAGTACTTC. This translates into CAWSVPFGGQETQYF.

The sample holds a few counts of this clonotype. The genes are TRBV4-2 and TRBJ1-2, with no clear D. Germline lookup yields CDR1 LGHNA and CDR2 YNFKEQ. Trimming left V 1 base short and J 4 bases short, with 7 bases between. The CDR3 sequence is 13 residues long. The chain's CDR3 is CASSQGYAYGYTF. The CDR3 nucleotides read TGTGCCAGCAGCCAAGGGTACGCCTATGGCTACACCTTC.

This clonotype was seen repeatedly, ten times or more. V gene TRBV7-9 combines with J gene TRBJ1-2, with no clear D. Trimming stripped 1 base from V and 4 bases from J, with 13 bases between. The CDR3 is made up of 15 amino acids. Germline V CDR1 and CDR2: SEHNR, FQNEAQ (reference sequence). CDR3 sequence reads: CASSLGEDSFYGYTF. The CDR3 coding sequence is TGTGCCAGCAGCTTAGGCGAGGACTCCTTCTATGGCTACACCTTC.

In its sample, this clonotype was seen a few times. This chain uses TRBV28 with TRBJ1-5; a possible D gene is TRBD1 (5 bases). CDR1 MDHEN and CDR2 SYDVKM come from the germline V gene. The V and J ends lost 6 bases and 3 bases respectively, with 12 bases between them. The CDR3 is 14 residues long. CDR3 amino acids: CASSRSGFNQPQHF. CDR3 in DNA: TGTGCCAGCAGCCGATCAGGGTTCAATCAGCCCCAGCATTTT.

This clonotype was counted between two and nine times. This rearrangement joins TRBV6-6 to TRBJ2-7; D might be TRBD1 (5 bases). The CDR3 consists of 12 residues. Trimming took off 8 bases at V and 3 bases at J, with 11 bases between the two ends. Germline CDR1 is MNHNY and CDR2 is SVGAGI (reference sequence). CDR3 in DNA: TGTGCCAGCGGCCCGACAGACTACGAGCAGTACGTC. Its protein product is CASGPTDYEQYV.

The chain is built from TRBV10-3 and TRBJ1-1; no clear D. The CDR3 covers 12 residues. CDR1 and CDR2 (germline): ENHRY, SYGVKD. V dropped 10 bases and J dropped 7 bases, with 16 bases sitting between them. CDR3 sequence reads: CATKSRSDEAFF. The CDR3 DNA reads TGTGCCACCAAGTCCCGGAGCGATGAAGCTTTCTTT.

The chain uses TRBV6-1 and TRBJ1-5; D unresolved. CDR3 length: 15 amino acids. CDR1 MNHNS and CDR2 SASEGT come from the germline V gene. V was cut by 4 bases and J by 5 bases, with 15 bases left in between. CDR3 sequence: CASSAPTPSDQPQHF. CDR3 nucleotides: TGTGCCAGCAGTGCGCCGACCCCGTCGGATCAGCCCCAGCATTTT.

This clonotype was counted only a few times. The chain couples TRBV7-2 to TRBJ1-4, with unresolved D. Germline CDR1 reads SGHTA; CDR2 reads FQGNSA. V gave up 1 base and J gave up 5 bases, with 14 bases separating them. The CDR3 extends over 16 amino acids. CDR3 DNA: TGTGCCAGCAGCTTAGGGGGTGGACGGGCGAATGAAAAACTGTTTTTT. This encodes CASSLGGGRANEKLFF.

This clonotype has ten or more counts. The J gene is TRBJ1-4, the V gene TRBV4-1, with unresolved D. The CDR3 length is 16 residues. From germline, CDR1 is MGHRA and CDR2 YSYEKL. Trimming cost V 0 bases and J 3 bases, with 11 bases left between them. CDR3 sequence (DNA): TGCGCCAGCAGCCAAGATCGAAGAGTGTCTAATGAAAAACTGTTTTTT. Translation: CASSQDRRVSNEKLFF.

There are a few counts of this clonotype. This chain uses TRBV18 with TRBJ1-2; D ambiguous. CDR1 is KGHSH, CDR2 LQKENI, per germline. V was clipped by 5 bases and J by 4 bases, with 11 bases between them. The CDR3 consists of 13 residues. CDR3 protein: CASSANDAYGYTF. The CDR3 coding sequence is TGTGCCAGCTCAGCGAATGATGCCTATGGCTACACCTTC.

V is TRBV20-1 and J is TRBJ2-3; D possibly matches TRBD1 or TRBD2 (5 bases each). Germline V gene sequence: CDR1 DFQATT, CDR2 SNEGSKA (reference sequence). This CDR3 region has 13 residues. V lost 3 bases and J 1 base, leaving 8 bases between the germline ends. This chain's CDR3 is CSASGTGTDTQYF. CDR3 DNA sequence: TGCAGTGCTAGTGGGACGGGCACAGATACGCAGTATTTT.

The CDR3 DNA reads as TGTGCCAGCAGCCTGCAACTGAGCGGGGGCGCAGATGAAAAACTGTTTTTT. This encodes CASSLQLSGGADEKLFF. J is TRBJ1-4 and V is TRBV7-4, with D perhaps matching TRBD1 (6 bases). This CDR3 contains 17 residues. The germline V gene encodes CDR1 SGHVT and CDR2 SQSDAQ. The V and J ends lost 5 bases and 6 bases respectively, with 22 bases between them.

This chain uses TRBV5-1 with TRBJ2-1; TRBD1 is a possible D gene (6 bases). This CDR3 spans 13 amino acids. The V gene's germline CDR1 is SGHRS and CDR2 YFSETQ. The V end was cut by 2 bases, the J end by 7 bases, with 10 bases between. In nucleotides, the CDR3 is TGCGCCAGCAGCTTAATGACAGGAAATGAGCAGTTCTTC. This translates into CASSLMTGNEQFF.

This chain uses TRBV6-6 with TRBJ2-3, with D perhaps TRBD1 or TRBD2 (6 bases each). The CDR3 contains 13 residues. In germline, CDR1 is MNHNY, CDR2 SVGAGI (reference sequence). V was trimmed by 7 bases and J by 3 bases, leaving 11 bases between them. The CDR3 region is CASTGALTDTQYF. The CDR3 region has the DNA TGTGCCAGCACGGGGGCTCTAACAGATACGCAGTATTTT.

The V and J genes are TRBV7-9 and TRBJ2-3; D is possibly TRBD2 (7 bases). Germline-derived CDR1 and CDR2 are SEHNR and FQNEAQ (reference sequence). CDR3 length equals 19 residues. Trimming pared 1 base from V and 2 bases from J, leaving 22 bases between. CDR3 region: CASSLGGSATGDFTDTQYF. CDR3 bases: TGTGCCAGCAGCTTAGGCGGGAGTGCGACAGGAGATTTCACAGATACGCAGTATTTT.